This T cell receptor beta chain was documented in a study of T cell repertoires in cytomegalovirus infection. Study overall: Public TCR beta signatures indicated both CMV infection and matching HLA type. Broader study findings: Summed public TCR beta family frequency identified CMV carriers bearing the relevant HLA. Clonotypes of TCR beta that were HLA-C-restricted and CMV-specific dominated the ex vivo response.

TCRdb passed the reads through MiXCR, listing each CDR3 protein once. The sample lists roughly 200,000 distinct CDR3 sequences, more than 9% seen once, with approximately 4.3% in the top ten. A few counts support this clonotype. Its antigen is currently unknown. CDR3 length: 19 amino acids. V lost 1 base, J lost 0 bases, and 8 bases stayed unmatched. The germline CDR1 and CDR2 sequences are LGHNA and YSLEER. The receptor was isolated from a human donor in good health (CMV status not recorded). Some clones in this sample may be carry-over from other donors' samples. Material: PBMCs. The V and J genes are TRBV4-3 and TRBJ2-2; TRBD2 matches at 10 bases. CDR3 region: CASSQGASGGTSNTGELFF. The CDR3 DNA is TGCGCCAGCAGCCAAGGTGCTAGCGGGGGTACCTCGAACACCGGGGAGCTGTTTTTT.